The clone carrying this TCR beta chain was recorded a few times. The CDR3 runs 12 residues. Per germline, CDR1 SGHVS and CDR2 FQNEAQ. V lost 5 bases to trimming and J lost 3 bases, with 8 bases between them. The sample originates from a study of T-cell reconstitution after alpha-beta-depleted transplantation in children. Unique molecular identifiers were incorporated into the prepared TCRbeta library. TCRdb fed the PCR reads into MiXCR, producing one record per CDR3 protein. Among about 340,000 distinct CDR3 sequences listed, about a tenth were seen once. This chain joins TRBV7-8 and TRBJ2-7; no firm D call. This material consisted of PBMCs from the stem cell graft donor, taken from the stem cell graft. The clonotype comes from a human donor who donated a stem cell graft to a child with acute lymphoblastic leukemia. The CDR3 sequence: CASSPNVYEQYF. The CDR3 region has the DNA TGTGCCAGCAGCCCTAATGTCTACGAGCAGTACTTC.